Following are 2 T cell receptor beta chains from one sample sequenced in a study of tumor-infiltrating lymphocytes in oesophageal squamous cell carcinoma. TCRdb independently ran MiXCR on the PCR reads; one entry per CDR3 protein. Among about 18,000 distinct CDR3 sequences listed, less than 55% were seen once. The specimen was blood. The receptor source for this set is a female donor with esophageal squamous cell carcinoma.

The chain recombines TRBV10-1 with TRBJ2-3; D is undetermined. V was pared by 0 bases and J by 2 bases, with 6 bases between. The CDR3 sequence is 14 residues long. The germline V gene has CDR1 WNHNN and CDR2 SYGVQD (reference sequence). As DNA, the CDR3 is TGCGCCAGCAGTGAGTCGCAGCCCACAGATACGCAGTATTTT. Its translation is CASSESQPTDTQYF.

Ten or more counts support this clonotype. A much larger clone sits a single nucleotide away, making a read error possible. This chain links TRBV7-9 with TRBJ2-1; 8 nucleotides agree with TRBD2. The V segment lost 5 bases and the J segment 10 bases; nucleotides outside the gene matches: 16. This CDR3 region has 16 residues. Germline V gene lookup returns CDR1 SEHNR and CDR2 FQNEAQ (reference sequence). CDR3: CASSPPTGGRLSEQFF. The CDR3 DNA sequence: TGTGCCAGCAGCCCGCCCACTGGCGGGAGGTTAAGCGAGCAGTTCTTC. Drawing the rest from reference TRBV7-9 and TRBJ2-1, the complete variable domain is DTGVSQNPRHKITKRGQNVTFRCDPISEHNRLYWYRQTLGQGPEFLTYFQNEAQLEKSRLLSDRFSAERPKGSFSTLEIQRTEQGDSAMYLCASSPPTGGRLSEQFFGPGTRLTVL.